Sequencing of this T cell receptor (beta chain) was carried out in a study of identical twins. The CDR3 extends over 16 amino acids. V shed 3 bases and J 1 base; nucleotides not matched to a gene: 7. Regarding this clonotype: Its matching antigen is unknown.

A universal primer site was added by template switching, and unique molecular identifiers were carried by the cDNA. TCRdb passed the 5' RACE reads through MiXCR, listing each CDR3 protein once. Of some 590,000 distinct CDR3 sequences listed, approximately 10% were seen once; the top ten hold 3%. Overall study findings and caveats: Fewer insertions characterized abundant cord blood beta clonotypes, whereas memory repertoires showed none.

This same sample was also taken into another study, of yellow fever vaccine responses in identical twins.

Sequenced input: PBMCs. The sequence derives from a woman aged 18-29 years in good health. The chain is built from TRBV12-3 or TRBV12-4 and TRBJ2-3; 7 nucleotides align to TRBD2. This chain's CDR3 is CASSFFRGGRTDTQYF. The CDR3 nucleotides are TGTGCCAGCAGTTTCTTTAGGGGAGGGCGCACAGATACGCAGTATTTT.